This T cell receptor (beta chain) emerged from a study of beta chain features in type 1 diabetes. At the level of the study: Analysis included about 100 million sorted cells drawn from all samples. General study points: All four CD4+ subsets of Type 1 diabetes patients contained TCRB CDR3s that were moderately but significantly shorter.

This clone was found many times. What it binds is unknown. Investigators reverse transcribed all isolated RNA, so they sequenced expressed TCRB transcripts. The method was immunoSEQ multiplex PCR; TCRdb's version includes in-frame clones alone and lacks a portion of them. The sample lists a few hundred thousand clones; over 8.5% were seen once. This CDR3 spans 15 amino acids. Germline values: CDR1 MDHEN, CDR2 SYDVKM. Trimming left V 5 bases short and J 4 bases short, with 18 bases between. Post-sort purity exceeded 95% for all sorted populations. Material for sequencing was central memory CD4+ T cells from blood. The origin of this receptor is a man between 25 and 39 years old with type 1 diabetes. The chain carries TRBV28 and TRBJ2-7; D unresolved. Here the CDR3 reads CASSNLLPGRYEQYF. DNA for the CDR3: TGTGCCAGCAGTAACCTTCTGCCCGGCCGGTACGAGCAGTACTTC.